This TCR beta chain appears in the sequencing data of a study of early T cells in non-severe SARS-CoV-2 infection. This CDR3 is 14 amino acids long. The junction had 2 bases not matched to a gene; V was cut back by 1 base and J by 5 bases. The germline gives CDR1 SGHRS, CDR2 YFSETQ. Individual cDNA molecules were tagged with unique molecular identifiers, the study reported. TCRdb re-called the 5' RACE reads through MiXCR, storing one row per CDR3 protein. The sample shows more than 25,000 distinct CDR3 sequences, roughly 4.5% of them seen only once. In this sample, this clonotype turned up many times.

Sequences were obtained from whole blood. The TCR comes from an adult who was a healthcare worker with PCR-confirmed SARS-CoV-2 infection or an uninfected control (not recorded which). The chain uses TRBV5-1 and TRBJ2-1, with 8 positions matching TRBD2. This CDR3 is CASSLQGLDNEQFF. CDR3 nucleotides: TGCGCCAGCAGCTTGCAGGGACTAGACAATGAGCAGTTCTTC.